Below are 14 T cell receptor beta chains sequenced from a single sample in a study of blood T cell repertoires in COVID-19. Produced via immunoSEQ multiplex PCR; TCRdb's table is partial and in-frame only. The sample lists 95,000 or so clones, about four fifths occurring once. Sequencing was done on a sample of peripheral blood. The receptors were gathered from a woman aged 80 or over with active or convalescent COVID-19.

The chain carries TRBV15 and TRBJ1-4; 7 bases match TRBD1. CDR1 and CDR2 from the germline V gene are LNHNV and YYDKDF (reference sequence). The CDR3 has 15 residues. Trimming cost V 2 bases and J 3 bases; bases outside gene matches: 3. The CDR3 nucleotides are TGTGCCACCAGCAGACCAGGGGGGCCTAATGAAAAACTGTTTTTT. It specifies CATSRPGGPNEKLFF. Drawing the rest from reference TRBV15 and TRBJ1-4, the complete variable domain is DAMVIQNPRYQVTQFGKPVTLSCSQTLNHNVMYWYQQKSSQAPKLLFHYYDKDFNNEADTPDNFQSRRPNTSFCFLDIRSPGLGDTAMYLCATSRPGGPNEKLFFGSGTQLSVL.

The chain links TRBV5-5 to TRBJ2-7; 9 positions match TRBD2. In germline, CDR1 is SGHKS, CDR2 YYEKEE (reference sequence). J gave up 4 bases and V 1 base, and 6 bases lay outside the gene matches. The CDR3 consists of 15 residues. CDR3 sequence: CASSLRVSGSYEQYF. The CDR3 region has the DNA TGTGCCAGCAGCTTGAGGGTTAGCGGGAGTTACGAGCAGTACTTC.

The chain couples TRBV28 to TRBJ2-7; 7 bases match TRBD2. The CDR3 is 15 residues long. V shed 8 bases, J shed 1 base, and the junction held 11 bases outside the gene matches. Germline-derived CDR1 and CDR2 are MDHEN and SYDVKM. CDR3 in amino acids: CASSGGGSRSYEQYF. CDR3 nucleotides: TGTGCCAGCTCTGGGGGGGGGAGCAGGTCCTACGAGCAGTACTTC. The full variable domain, rest sourced from reference TRBV28 and TRBJ2-7, is DVKVTQSSRYLVKRTGEKVFLECVQDMDHENMFWYRQDPGLGLRLIYFSYDVKMKEKGDIPEGYSVSREKKERFSLILESASTNQTSMYLCASSGGGSRSYEQYFGPGTRLTVT.

V and J are TRBV2 and TRBJ2-2, with 9 nucleotides matching TRBD1. This CDR3 comprises 15 residues. The germline V gene has CDR1 SNHLY and CDR2 FYNNEI. Losses at the gene ends were 3 bases for V and 6 bases for J; bases not matched to a gene: 5. CDR3 sequence: CASSDRDRVSGELFF. Written as DNA, the CDR3 is TGTGCCAGCAGTGACCGGGACAGGGTTTCCGGGGAGCTGTTTTTT.

The genes are TRBV19 and TRBJ1-6; 9 bases map to TRBD1. Trimming cost V 6 bases and J 6 bases; bases outside gene matches: 3. This CDR3 region has 14 residues. Per germline, CDR1 LNHDA and CDR2 SQIVND (reference sequence). The CDR3, as DNA: TGTGCCAGTAGGCTGACAGGGGGTAATTCACCCCTCCACTTT. Translated, it gives CASRLTGGNSPLHF.

The sample holds one count of this clone. This chain connects TRBV5-1 to TRBJ2-7, with 7 bases that match TRBD2. Per germline, CDR1 SGHRS and CDR2 YFSETQ. The CDR3 runs to 16 residues. With 4 bases clipped from V and 0 bases from J, the junction kept 10 bases outside the gene matches. CDR3 amino acids: CASSRDPGGSSYEQYF. DNA for the CDR3: TGCGCCAGCAGCCGGGACCCCGGGGGGAGCTCCTACGAGCAGTACTTC.

In this sample, this clone turned up once. J is TRBJ2-5 and V is TRBV2; D gene ambiguous. The V end lost 7 bases, the J end lost 1 base, and 13 bases lay between the germline ends. The germline V gene has CDR1 SNHLY and CDR2 FYNNEI. CDR3 length: 14 residues. The CDR3: CASTALNSQETQYF. The CDR3 DNA follows: TGTGCCAGCACGGCCTTAAACAGCCAAGAGACCCAGTACTTC.

This sequence joins TRBV18 and TRBJ2-2; D is perhaps TRBD2 (6 bases). CDR3 size: 15 residues. Trimming pared 3 bases from V and 6 bases from J, leaving 14 bases between. Looked up from germline, CDR1 is KGHSH and CDR2 is LQKENI. As DNA, the CDR3 is TGTGCCAGCTCACCCCCCGCGGGAATGGCCGGGGAGCTGTTTTTT. Amino acids: CASSPPAGMAGELFF.

This clone showed up just a few times. The chain employs TRBV18 and TRBJ1-1; D remains ambiguous. Looked up from germline, CDR1 is KGHSH and CDR2 is LQKENI. The CDR3 runs to 11 residues. The V gene lost 6 bases and the J gene lost 5 bases, with 7 bases spanning the gap. The CDR3, as DNA: TGTGCCAGCTCGCCCACTACTGAAGCTTTCTTT. Residues: CASSPTTEAFF.

This chain connects TRBV6-6 to TRBJ2-5, with 10 bases that match TRBD2. The V and J ends lost 2 bases and 3 bases, in that order; junction bases with no gene match: 0. Germline V gene sequence: CDR1 MNHNY, CDR2 SVGAGI (reference sequence). CDR3 length: 14 residues. The CDR3 nucleotides are TGTGCCAGCAGTTACCTAGCGGGAGAAGAGACCCAGTACTTC. Translated, it gives CASSYLAGEETQYF.

The rearrangement uses TRBV6-5 and TRBJ2-2; D uncertain. This CDR3 comprises 14 residues. CDR1 and CDR2 from the germline V gene are MNHEY and SVGAGI. V lost 4 bases and J 4 bases, leaving 10 bases between the germline ends. The CDR3 DNA sequence: TGTGCCAGCAGTTTATCTCGAGGCACCGGGGAGCTGTTTTTT. Translating it yields CASSLSRGTGELFF.

This rearrangement joins TRBV10-1 to TRBJ2-3; 7 nucleotides line up with TRBD2. V lost 4 bases, J lost 10 bases, and 5 bases stayed unmatched. The CDR3 is made up of 12 amino acids. Germline V gives CDR1 WNHNN, CDR2 SYGVQD (reference sequence). The CDR3 bases are TGCGCCAGCAGTGCCCTGGGGAGGGCGCAGTATTTT. Its translation is CASSALGRAQYF.

The chain is built from TRBV5-1 and TRBJ2-5; 9 bases align to TRBD1. CDR1 is SGHRS and CDR2 is YFSETQ in the germline V gene. The CDR3 is 14 amino acids. J lost 4 bases, V lost 4 bases, and 5 bases had no gene match. DNA of the CDR3: TGCGCCAGCAGCGTCCCGACAGGGGGAGAGACCCAGTACTTC. Translated: CASSVPTGGETQYF.

The CDR3 DNA follows: TGTGCCAGCAGTCCTTGGACAGGGGGGAGGTCGGGCTACACCTTC. Amino acid sequence: CASSPWTGGRSGYTF. This chain joins TRBV28 and TRBJ1-2; the match to TRBD1 covers 10 bases. The CDR3 covers 15 residues. Germline V gene sequence: CDR1 MDHEN, CDR2 SYDVKM. The trim removed 5 bases at V and 8 bases at J, leaving 11 bases unmatched.